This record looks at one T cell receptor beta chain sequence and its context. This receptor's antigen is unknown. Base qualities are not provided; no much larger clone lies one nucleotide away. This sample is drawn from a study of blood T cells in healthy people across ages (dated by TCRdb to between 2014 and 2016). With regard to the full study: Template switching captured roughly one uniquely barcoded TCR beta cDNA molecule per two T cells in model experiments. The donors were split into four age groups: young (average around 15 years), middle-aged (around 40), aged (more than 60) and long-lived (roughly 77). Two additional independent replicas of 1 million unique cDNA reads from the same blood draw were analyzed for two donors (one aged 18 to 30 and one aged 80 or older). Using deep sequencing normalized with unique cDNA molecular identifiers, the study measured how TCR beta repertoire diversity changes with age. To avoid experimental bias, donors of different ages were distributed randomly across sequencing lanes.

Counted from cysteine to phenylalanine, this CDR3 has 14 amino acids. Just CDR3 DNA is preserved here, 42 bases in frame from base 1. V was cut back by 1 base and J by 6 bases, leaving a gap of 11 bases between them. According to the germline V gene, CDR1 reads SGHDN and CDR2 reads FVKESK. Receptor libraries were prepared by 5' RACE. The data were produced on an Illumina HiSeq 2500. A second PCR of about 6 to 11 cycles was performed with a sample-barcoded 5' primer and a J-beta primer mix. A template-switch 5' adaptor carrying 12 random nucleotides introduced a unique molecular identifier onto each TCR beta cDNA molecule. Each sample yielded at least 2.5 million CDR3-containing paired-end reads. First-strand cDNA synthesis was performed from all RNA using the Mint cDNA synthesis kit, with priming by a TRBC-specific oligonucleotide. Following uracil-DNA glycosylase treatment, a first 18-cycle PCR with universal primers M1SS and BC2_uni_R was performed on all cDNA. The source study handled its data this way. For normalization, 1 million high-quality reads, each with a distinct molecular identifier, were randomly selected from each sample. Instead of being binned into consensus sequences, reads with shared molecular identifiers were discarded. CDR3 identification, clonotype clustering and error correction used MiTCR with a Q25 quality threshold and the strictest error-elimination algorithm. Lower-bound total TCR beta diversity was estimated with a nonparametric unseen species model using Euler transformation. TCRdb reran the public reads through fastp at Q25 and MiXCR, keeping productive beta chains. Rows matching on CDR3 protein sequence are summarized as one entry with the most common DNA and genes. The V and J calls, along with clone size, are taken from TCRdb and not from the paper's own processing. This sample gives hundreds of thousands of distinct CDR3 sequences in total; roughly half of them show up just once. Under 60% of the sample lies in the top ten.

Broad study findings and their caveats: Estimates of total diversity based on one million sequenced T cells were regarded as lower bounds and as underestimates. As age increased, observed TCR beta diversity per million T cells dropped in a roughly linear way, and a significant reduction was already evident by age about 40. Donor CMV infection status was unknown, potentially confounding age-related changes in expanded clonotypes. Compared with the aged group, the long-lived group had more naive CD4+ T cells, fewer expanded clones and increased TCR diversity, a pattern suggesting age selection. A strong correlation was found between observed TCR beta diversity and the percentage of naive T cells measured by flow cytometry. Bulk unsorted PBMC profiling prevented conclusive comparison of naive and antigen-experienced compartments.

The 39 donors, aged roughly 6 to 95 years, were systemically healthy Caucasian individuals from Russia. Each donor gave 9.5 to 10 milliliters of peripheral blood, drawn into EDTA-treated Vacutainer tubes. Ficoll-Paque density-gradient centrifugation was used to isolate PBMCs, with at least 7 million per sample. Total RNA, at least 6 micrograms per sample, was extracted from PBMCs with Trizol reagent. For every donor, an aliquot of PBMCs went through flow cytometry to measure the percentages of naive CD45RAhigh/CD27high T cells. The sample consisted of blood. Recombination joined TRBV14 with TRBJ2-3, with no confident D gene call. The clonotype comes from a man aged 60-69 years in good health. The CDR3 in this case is CASSQVSETDTQYF. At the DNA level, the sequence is TGTGCCAGCAGCCAAGTTTCCGAGACGGATACGCAGTATTTT.